This T cell receptor (beta chain) was recorded in a study of cytomegalovirus exposure and HLA in healthy donors. Germline V lookup: CDR1 KGHSH, CDR2 LQKENI. V lost 0 bases to trimming and J lost 4 bases; unmatched junction nucleotides: 4. This CDR3 has 16 amino acids. The PCR contained 60 Vbeta and 13 Jbeta primers. The repertoire was sequenced with immunoSEQ multiplex PCR; TCRdb's copy has only in-frame clones and lacks some. Of 83,000 or so clones listed, about 80% were seen once; the top ten hold about 9.5%. The V and J genes are TRBV18 and TRBJ2-1; 9 bases are shared with TRBD2. This clonotype was sampled from a young man in good health and CMV-seropositive. Specimen: PBMCs. The CDR3: CASSPPSGGFYNEQFF. CDR3 coding DNA: TGTGCCAGCTCACCACCTAGCGGGGGTTTTTACAATGAGCAGTTCTTC.